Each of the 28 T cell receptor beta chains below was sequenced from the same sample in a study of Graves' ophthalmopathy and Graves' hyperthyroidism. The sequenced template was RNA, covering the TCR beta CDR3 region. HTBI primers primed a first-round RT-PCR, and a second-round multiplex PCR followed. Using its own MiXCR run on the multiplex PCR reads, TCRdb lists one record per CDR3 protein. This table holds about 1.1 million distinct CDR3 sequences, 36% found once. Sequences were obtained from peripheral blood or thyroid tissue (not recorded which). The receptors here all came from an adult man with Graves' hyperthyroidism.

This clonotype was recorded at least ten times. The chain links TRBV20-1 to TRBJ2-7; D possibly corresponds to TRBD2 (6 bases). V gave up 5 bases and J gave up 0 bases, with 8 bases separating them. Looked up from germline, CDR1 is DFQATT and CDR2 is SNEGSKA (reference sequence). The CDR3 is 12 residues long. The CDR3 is CSAPGASYEQYF. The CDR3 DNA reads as TGCAGTGCTCCGGGAGCCTCCTACGAGCAGTACTTC.

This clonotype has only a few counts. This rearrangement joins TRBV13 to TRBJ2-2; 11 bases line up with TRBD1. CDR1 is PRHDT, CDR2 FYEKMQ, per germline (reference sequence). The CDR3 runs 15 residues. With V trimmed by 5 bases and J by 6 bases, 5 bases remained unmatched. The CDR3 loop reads CASSPDRGLSGELFF. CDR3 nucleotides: TGTGCCAGCAGCCCGGACAGGGGGCTATCCGGGGAGCTGTTTTTT.

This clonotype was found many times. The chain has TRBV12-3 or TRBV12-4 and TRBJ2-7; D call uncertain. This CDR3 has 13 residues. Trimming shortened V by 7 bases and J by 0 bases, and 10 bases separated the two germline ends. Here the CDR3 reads CASMGRNSYEQYF. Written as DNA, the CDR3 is TGTGCCAGCATGGGCCGAAACTCCTACGAGCAGTACTTC.

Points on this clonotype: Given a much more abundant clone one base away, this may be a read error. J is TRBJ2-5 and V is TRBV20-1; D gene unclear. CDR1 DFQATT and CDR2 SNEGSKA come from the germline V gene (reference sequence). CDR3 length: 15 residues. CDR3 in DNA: TGCAGTGCTACCCCCGTACCGCCCTTCAAAGAGACCCAGCACTTC. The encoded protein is CSATPVPPFKETQHF.

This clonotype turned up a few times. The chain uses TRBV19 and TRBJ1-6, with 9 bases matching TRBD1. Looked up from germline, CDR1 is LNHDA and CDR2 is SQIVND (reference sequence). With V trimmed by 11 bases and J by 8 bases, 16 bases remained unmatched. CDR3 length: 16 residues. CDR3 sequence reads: CASGGQGPPKYSPLHF. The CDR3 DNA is TGTGCCTCTGGAGGACAGGGGCCCCCAAAATATTCACCCCTCCACTTT.

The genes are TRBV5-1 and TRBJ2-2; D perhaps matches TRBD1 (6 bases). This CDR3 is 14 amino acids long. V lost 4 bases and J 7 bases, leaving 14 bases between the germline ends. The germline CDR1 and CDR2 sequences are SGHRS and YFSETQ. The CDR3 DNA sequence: TGCGCCAGCAGCAGCCGGGACATCGGCGGGGAGCTGTTTTTT. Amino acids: CASSSRDIGGELFF.

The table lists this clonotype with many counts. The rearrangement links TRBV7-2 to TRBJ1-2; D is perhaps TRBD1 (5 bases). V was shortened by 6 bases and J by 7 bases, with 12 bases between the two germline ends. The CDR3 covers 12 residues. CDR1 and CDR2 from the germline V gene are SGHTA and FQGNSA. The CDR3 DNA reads TGTGCCAGCAGGGGAACAGGTGTTGGCTACACCTTC. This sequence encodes CASRGTGVGYTF.

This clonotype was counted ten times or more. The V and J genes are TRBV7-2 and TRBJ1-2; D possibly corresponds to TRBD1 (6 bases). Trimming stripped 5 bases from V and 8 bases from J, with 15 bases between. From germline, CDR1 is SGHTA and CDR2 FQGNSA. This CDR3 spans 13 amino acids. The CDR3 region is CASSADLGGGYTF. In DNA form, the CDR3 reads TGTGCCAGCAGCGCCGATTTGGGGGGCGGCTACACCTTC.

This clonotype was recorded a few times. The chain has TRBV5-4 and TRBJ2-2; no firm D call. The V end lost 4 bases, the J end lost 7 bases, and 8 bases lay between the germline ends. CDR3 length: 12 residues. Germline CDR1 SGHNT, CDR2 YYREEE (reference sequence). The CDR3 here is CASSVSGGELFF. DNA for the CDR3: TGTGCCAGCAGCGTGTCGGGCGGGGAGCTGTTTTTT.

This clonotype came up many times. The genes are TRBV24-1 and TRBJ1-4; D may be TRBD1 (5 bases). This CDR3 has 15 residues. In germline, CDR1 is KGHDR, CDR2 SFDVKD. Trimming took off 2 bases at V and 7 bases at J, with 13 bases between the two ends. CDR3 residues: CATSDSRGAGEKLFF. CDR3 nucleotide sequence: TGTGCCACCAGTGATTCTAGAGGGGCCGGTGAAAAACTGTTTTTT.

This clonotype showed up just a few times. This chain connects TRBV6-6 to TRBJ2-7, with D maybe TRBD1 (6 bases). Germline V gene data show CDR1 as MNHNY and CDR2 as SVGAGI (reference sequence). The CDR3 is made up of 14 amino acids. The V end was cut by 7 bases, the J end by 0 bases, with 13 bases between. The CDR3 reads CASNRDTSSYEQYF. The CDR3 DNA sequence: TGTGCCAGCAACCGGGACACTAGCTCCTACGAGCAGTACTTC.

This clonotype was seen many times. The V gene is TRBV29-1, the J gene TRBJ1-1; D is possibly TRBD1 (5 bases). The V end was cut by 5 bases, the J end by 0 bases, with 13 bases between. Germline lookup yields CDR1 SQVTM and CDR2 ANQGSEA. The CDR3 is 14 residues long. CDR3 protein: CSVLGASMNTEAFF. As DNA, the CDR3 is TGCAGCGTTTTAGGGGCCAGTATGAACACTGAAGCTTTCTTT.

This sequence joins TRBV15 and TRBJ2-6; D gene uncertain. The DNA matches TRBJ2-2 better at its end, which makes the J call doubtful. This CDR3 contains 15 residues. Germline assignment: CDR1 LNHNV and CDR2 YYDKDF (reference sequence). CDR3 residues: CATSRVGVGTGELFF. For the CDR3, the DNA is TGTGCCACCAGCAGAGTTGGGGTGGGCACCGGGGAGCTGTTTTTT.

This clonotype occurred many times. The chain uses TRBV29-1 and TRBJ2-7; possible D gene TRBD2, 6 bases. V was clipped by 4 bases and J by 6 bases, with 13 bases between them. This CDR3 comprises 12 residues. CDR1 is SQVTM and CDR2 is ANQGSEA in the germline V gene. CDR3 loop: CSVGVRGAEQYF. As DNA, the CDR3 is TGCAGCGTTGGTGTGCGGGGCGCCGAGCAGTACTTC.

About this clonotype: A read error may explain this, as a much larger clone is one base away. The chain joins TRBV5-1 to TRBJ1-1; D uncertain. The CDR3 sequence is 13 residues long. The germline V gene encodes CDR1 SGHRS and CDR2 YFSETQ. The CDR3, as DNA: TGCGCCAGCAGCTTTGGGGTAATGGCTGAAGCTTCCTTT. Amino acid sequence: CASSFGVMAEASF.

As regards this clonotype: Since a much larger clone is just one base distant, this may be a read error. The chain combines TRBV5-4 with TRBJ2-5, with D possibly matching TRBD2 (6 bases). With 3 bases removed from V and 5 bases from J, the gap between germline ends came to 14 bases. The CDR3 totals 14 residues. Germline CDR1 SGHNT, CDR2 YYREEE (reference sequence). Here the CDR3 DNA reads TGTGCCAGCAGCTCCAAACTAGCTTCGGAGACCCAGTACTTC. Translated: CASSSKLASETQYF.

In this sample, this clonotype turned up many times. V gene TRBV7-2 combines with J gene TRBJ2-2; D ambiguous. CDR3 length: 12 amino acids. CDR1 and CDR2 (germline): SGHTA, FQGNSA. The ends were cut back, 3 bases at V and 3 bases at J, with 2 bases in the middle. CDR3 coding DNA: TGTGCCAGCAGCTTGGACACCGGGGAGCTGTTTTTT. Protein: CASSLDTGELFF.

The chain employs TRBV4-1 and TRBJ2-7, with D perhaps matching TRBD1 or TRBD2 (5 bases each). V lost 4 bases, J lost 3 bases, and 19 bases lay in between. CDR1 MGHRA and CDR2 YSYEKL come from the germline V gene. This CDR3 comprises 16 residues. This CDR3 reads CASSLEWGPRSYEQYF. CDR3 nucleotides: TGCGCCAGCAGCCTCGAGTGGGGACCGAGAAGCTACGAGCAGTACTTC.

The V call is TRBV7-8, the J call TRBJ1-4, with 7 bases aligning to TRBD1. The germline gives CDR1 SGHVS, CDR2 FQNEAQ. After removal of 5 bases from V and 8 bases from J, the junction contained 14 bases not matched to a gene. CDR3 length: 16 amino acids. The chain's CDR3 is CASSPSGQVVLEKLFF. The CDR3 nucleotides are TGTGCCAGCAGCCCTAGCGGACAGGTGGTACTGGAAAAACTGTTTTTT. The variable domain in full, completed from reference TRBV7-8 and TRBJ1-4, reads GAGVSQSPRYKVAKRGQDVALRCDPISGHVSLFWYQQALGQGPEFLTYFQNEAQLDKSGLPSDRFFAERPEGSVSTLKIQRTQQEDSAVYLCASSPSGQVVLEKLFFGSGTQLSVL.

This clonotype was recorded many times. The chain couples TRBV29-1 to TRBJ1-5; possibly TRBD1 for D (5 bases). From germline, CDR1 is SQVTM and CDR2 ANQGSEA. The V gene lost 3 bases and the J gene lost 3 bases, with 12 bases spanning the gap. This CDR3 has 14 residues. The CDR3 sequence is CSVESWDYNQPQHF. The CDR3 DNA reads TGCAGCGTTGAGTCGTGGGACTACAATCAGCCCCAGCATTTT. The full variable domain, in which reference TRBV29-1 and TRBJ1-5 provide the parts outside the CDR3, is SAVISQKPSRDICQRGTSLTIQCQVDSQVTMMFWYRQQPGQSLTLIATANQGSEATYESGFVIDKFPISRPNLTFSTLTVSNMSPEDSSIYLCSVESWDYNQPQHFGDGTRLSIL.

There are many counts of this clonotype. The CDR3 DNA reads TGCGCCAGCAGCCCAAGGTCGACAGCCTTGCACTACGAGCAGTACTTC. Residues: CASSPRSTALHYEQYF. V and J are TRBV5-1 and TRBJ2-7; TRBD1 is a possible D gene (5 bases). Germline assignment: CDR1 SGHRS and CDR2 YFSETQ. The CDR3 runs to 16 residues. V lost 4 bases and J lost 3, with 20 bases in between.

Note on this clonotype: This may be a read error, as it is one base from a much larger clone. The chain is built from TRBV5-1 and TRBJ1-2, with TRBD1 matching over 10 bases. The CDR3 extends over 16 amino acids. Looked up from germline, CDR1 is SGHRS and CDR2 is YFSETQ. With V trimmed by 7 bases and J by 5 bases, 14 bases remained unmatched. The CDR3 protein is CASGETGDRGLYGYTF. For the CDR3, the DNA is TGCGCCAGCGGCGAGACCGGGGACAGGGGACTGTATGGCTACACCTTC.

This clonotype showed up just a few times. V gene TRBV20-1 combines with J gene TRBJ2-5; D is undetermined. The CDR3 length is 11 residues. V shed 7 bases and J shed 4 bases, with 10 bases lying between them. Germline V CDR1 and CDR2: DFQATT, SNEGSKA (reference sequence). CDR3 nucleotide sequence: TGCAGTGGCATCCCACTAGAGACCCAGTACTTC. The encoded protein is CSGIPLETQYF.

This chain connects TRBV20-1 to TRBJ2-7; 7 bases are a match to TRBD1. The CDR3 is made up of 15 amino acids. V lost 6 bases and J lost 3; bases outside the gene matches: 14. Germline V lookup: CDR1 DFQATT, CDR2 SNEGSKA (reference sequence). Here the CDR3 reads CSANPTGVLYYEQYF. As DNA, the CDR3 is TGCAGTGCCAACCCTACAGGGGTTCTCTACTACGAGCAGTACTTC.

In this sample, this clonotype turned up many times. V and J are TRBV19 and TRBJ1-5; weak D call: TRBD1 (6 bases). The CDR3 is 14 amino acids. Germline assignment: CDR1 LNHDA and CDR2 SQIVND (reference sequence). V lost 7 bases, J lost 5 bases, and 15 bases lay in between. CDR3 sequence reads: CASTRATGYQPQHF. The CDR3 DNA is TGTGCCAGTACGCGGGCAACAGGGTATCAGCCCCAGCATTTT.

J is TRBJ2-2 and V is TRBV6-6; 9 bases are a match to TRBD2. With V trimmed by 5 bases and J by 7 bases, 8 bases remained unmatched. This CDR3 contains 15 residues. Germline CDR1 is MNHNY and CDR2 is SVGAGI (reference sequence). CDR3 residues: CASSHGTSIGGELFF. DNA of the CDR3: TGTGCCAGCAGTCATGGGACTAGCATTGGCGGGGAGCTGTTTTTT.

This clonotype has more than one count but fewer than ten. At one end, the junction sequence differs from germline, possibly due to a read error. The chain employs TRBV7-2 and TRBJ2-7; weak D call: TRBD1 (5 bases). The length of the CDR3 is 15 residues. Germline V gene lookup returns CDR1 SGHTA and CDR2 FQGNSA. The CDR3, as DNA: TGCGCCAGCAGCCAAGATAGTAGGGGAACCTACGAGCAGTACTTC. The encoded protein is CASSQDSRGTYEQYF.

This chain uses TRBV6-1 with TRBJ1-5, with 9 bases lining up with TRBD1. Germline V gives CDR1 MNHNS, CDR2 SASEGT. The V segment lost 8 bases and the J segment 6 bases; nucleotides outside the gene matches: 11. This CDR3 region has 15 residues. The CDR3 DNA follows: TGTGCCAGCCGTCGACAGGGGGAGAAGCGTCAGCCCCAGCATTTT. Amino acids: CASRRQGEKRQPQHF.